The rows below give T cell receptor beta chains drawn from one sample of a study of T cell responses to AZD1222 COVID-19 vaccine. The repertoire was sequenced with immunoSEQ multiplex PCR; TCRdb's copy has only in-frame clones and lacks some. This table has about 200,000 clones, 92% appearing once. Sequenced material: peripheral blood, taken on day 0 of AZD1222 vaccination. The receptors here all came from an adult in good health. Each CDR3 is given without its conserved first and last residue. Each record gives: V gene, clone size, J gene, CDR3 protein. Rows may omit the clone size; those that give it use once, few, many or a size class.

>TRBV9|-|TRBJ1-1
ASGGGNTEAF
>TRBV5-1|-|TRBJ1-2
ASSLGGDYGYT
>TRBV7-2|-|TRBJ2-1
ASSLQGLTYNEQF
>TRBV6-4|once|TRBJ1-2
ASSRTVFFGYT
>TRBV5-4|-|TRBJ2-2
ASRGGGNTGELF
>TRBV18|-|TRBJ1-4
ASSRGTGNEKLF
>TRBV18|once|TRBJ1-2
ASSDQGPGFYGYT
>TRBV5-6|-|TRBJ1-1
ASSLVPGKGTEAF
>TRBV3-1/TRBV3-2|-|TRBJ1-1
ASSQWESTEAF
>TRBV18|-|TRBJ1-1
ASSRRENTEAF
>TRBV6-2/TRBV6-3|-|TRBJ2-1
ASSYRLAGGSNEQF
>TRBV18|-|TRBJ1-2
ASSDGPGRYGYT
>TRBV19|-|TRBJ2-1
ASSITTRANSYNEQF
>TRBV24-1|-|TRBJ1-2
ATSDFAPDGHTYGYT
>TRBV6-5|-|TRBJ2-7
ASRETADEQY
>TRBV11-2|-|TRBJ2-7
ASSGPGQGPSYEQY
>TRBV27|-|TRBJ2-1
AKVDEQF
>TRBV15|once|TRBJ2-7
ATSRGRQGVEQY
>TRBV3-1/TRBV3-2|-|TRBJ1-3
ASSQDPVGSGNTIY
>TRBV18|-|TRBJ1-5
ASSPGPQTYQPQH
>TRBV19|-|TRBJ2-3
ASSIPGGLQGNTQY
>TRBV2|once|TRBJ2-5
ASSEFYGAGETQY
>TRBV10-3|-|TRBJ1-1
AIRQGMNTEAF
>TRBV18|-|TRBJ1-5
ASSPGHNNQPQH
>TRBV10-1|once|TRBJ1-5
ASTTGTGNFTWRNQPQH
>TRBV24-1|-|TRBJ2-2
ATSDFRGKNTGELF
>TRBV7-8|-|TRBJ2-7
ASSLALRRQPSYEQY
>TRBV5-8|-|TRBJ2-3
ASSRGGTDTQY
>TRBV19|-|TRBJ1-2
ASSIDIAPQLIGLGGYT
>TRBV10-3|-|TRBJ1-6
AISPGQTNSPLH
>TRBV7-8|-|TRBJ1-1
ASSPLGGNTEAF
>TRBV28|-|TRBJ1-5
ASSLGGRNQPQH
>TRBV15|once|TRBJ2-5
ATSRGQAGGETQY
>TRBV12-3/TRBV12-4|-|TRBJ1-5
ASGTDNQPQH
>TRBV5-8|-|TRBJ2-2
ASSLGLLNTGELF
>TRBV6-6|-|TRBJ2-1
ASSREAGVRLYNEQF
>TRBV3-1/TRBV3-2|-|TRBJ1-1
ASSQDAGRAF
>TRBV9|few|TRBJ1-2
ASSAPGGGRWHYGYT
>TRBV2|-|TRBJ1-1
ASGAQTGGTEAF
>TRBV18|-|TRBJ2-7
ASSPQGDEQY
>TRBV5-1|few|TRBJ2-2
ASSPRTRTNTGELF
>TRBV7-9|-|TRBJ1-2
ASSPRTGRGNYGYT
>TRBV19|-|TRBJ1-4
ASSKRQGTTNEKLF
>TRBV6-5|-|TRBJ1-3
ASSPALAGNTIY
>TRBV2|few|TRBJ2-2
ASRLDTGELF
>TRBV18|-|TRBJ1-2
ASSPSGGNYGYT
>TRBV18|-|TRBJ2-7
ATTGTGGHEQY
>TRBV7-9|-|TRBJ1-2
ASSGGRVNYGYT
>TRBV2|-|TRBJ1-4
ASSEYFNEKLF